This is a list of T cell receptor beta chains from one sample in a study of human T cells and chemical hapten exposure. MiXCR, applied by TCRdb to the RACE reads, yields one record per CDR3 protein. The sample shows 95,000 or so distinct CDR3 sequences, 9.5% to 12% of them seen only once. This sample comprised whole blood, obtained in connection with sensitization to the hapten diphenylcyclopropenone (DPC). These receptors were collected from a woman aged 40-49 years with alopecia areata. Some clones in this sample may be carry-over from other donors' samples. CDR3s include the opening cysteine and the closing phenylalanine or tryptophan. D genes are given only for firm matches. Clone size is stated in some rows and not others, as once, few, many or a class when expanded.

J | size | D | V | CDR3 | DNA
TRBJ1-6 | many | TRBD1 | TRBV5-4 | CASSRQGSSYNSPLHF | TGTGCCAGCAGCCGACAGGGGAGCTCCTATAATTCACCCCTCCACTTT
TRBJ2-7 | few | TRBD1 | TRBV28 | CASSGSGTGREQYF | TGTGCCAGCAGCGGTTCCGGGACAGGTCGCGAGCAGTACTTC
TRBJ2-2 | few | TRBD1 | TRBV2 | CASNRDRNTGELFF | TGTGCCAGCAATCGGGACAGGAACACCGGGGAGCTGTTTTTT
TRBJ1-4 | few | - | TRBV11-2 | CASSLDLGLGEKLFF | TGTGCTAGCAGCTTAGATCTGGGGTTAGGTGAAAAACTGTTTTTT
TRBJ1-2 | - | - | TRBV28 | CASSTQGLGYTF | TGTGCCAGCAGTACCCAGGGGCTTGGCTACACCTTC
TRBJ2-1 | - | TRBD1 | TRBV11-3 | CASSLEGGQSSYNEQFF | TGTGCCAGCAGCTTAGAAGGGGGACAGAGCTCCTACAATGAGCAGTTCTTC
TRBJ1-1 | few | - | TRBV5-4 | CASSLDPGRLGTEAFF | TGTGCCAGCAGCTTGGACCCGGGACGCCTGGGAACTGAAGCTTTCTTT
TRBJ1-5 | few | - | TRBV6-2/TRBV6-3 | CASSYRAEQPQHF | TGTGCCAGCAGTTACAGGGCTGAGCAGCCCCAGCATTTT
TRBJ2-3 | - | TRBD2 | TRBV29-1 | CSVEEGGGTTDTQYF | TGCAGCGTTGAAGAGGGCGGGGGGACCACAGATACGCAGTATTTT
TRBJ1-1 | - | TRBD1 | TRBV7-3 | CASSLTGLARGDTEAFF | TGTGCCAGCAGCTTAACGGGCCTTGCCAGGGGGGACACTGAAGCTTTCTTT
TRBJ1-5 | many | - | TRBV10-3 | CAISERDQYQPQHF | TGTGCCATCAGTGAGAGGGACCAATATCAGCCCCAGCATTTT
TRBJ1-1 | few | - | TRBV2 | CASSRRVPKGTEAFF | TGTGCCAGCAGCCGGCGGGTCCCAAAGGGCACTGAAGCTTTCTTT
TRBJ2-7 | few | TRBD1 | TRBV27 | CASKLRGRGTRDREQYF | TGTGCCAGCAAACTCAGGGGCAGGGGGACGCGCGACCGCGAGCAGTACTTC
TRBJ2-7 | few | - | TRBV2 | CASSEDYGPFSYEQYF | TGTGCCAGCAGTGAAGATTACGGACCCTTCTCCTACGAGCAGTACTTC
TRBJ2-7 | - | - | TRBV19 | CASSRPGQKSYEQYF | TGTGCCAGTAGCAGGCCCGGACAGAAATCCTACGAGCAGTACTTC
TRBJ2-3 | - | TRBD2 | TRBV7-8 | CASSSGAGGRTDTQYF | TGTGCCAGCAGCTCTGGAGCTGGCGGGAGGACAGATACGCAGTATTTT
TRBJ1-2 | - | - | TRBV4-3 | CASSQEKGRGDGYTF | TGCGCCAGCAGCCAAGAAAAGGGAAGAGGTGATGGCTACACCTTC
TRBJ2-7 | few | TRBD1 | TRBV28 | CASSGQGLNEQYF | TGTGCCAGCAGCGGACAGGGTTTGAACGAGCAGTACTTC
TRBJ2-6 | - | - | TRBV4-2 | CASSQGPSGANVLTF | TGTGCCAGCAGCCAGGGACCCTCTGGGGCCAACGTCCTGACTTTC
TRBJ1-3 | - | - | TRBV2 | CASSRASGNTIYF | TGTGCCAGCAGCCGGGCTTCTGGAAACACCATATATTTT
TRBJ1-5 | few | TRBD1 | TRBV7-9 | CASSHVGTGVNQPQHF | TGTGCCAGCAGCCACGTCGGGACAGGCGTCAATCAGCCCCAGCATTTT
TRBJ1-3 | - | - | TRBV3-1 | CASSAGGTAIYF | TGTGCCAGCAGCGCGGGGGGTACGGCCATATATTTT
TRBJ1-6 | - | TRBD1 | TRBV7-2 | CASSLVSGQGSRSPLHF | TGTGCCAGCAGCTTAGTTTCGGGACAGGGCAGTCGGTCACCCCTCCACTTT